A selection of T cell receptor beta chains follows, all from one sample in a study of OX40 agonist ivuxolimab in advanced cancers. Profiling relied on immunoSEQ multiplex PCR, and the TCRdb table lists in-frame clones only, not all of them. The sample has 75,000 to 80,000 clones, over 85% seen once. The sequencing here drew on CD4+ or CD8+ T cells sorted from blood, taken in a trial of the OX40 agonist ivuxolimab. The source is an adult with an advanced solid tumor such as melanoma, head and neck, liver or kidney cancer. Both conserved end residues are part of each CDR3. A D gene is named only where the DNA matches it firmly. Clone size, where shown, is once, few, many, or a class for clones that have expanded.

clone_size: -
d_call: -
j_call: TRBJ2-3
v_call: TRBV19
cdr3_aa: CASSLGRATDTQYF
cdr3_nt: TGTGCCAGTAGCCTCGGCAGGGCCACAGATACGCAGTATTTT

clone_size: once
d_call: -
j_call: TRBJ2-7
v_call: TRBV5-4
cdr3_aa: CASSQSSGPGNREQYF
cdr3_nt: TGTGCCAGCAGCCAAAGTAGCGGACCCGGGAATCGCGAGCAGTACTTC

clone_size: few
d_call: -
j_call: TRBJ2-7
v_call: TRBV5-1
cdr3_aa: CASSLGPEQYF
cdr3_nt: TGCGCCAGCAGCTTGGGCCCCGAGCAGTACTTC

clone_size: once
d_call: -
j_call: TRBJ1-1
v_call: TRBV6-5
cdr3_aa: CASTGREEDTEAFF
cdr3_nt: TGTGCCAGCACCGGTCGCGAGGAGGACACTGAAGCTTTCTTT

clone_size: few
d_call: -
j_call: TRBJ2-7
v_call: TRBV11-2
cdr3_aa: CASSLWGPFGYEQYF
cdr3_nt: TGTGCCAGCAGCTTATGGGGGCCCTTCGGCTACGAGCAGTACTTC

clone_size: -
d_call: -
j_call: TRBJ2-5
v_call: TRBV7-9
cdr3_aa: CASSLASPYRVQETQYF
cdr3_nt: TGTGCCAGCAGCTTAGCATCCCCCTACAGGGTTCAAGAGACCCAGTACTTC

clone_size: -
d_call: -
j_call: TRBJ2-7
v_call: TRBV11-2
cdr3_aa: CASSPTPTTTYEQYF
cdr3_nt: TGTGCCAGCAGCCCAACCCCGACAACTACCTACGAGCAGTACTTC

clone_size: -
d_call: -
j_call: TRBJ2-3
v_call: TRBV5-1
cdr3_aa: CASRDADTQYF
cdr3_nt: TGCGCCAGCAGAGACGCAGATACGCAGTATTTT

clone_size: -
d_call: TRBD1
j_call: TRBJ1-1
v_call: TRBV9
cdr3_aa: CASSVGTGTTEAFF
cdr3_nt: TGTGCCAGCAGCGTGGGGACAGGAACCACTGAAGCTTTCTTT

clone_size: -
d_call: -
j_call: TRBJ2-3
v_call: TRBV5-4
cdr3_aa: CASSSDSSSTDTQYF
cdr3_nt: TGTGCCAGCAGCTCGGACAGCAGCAGCACAGATACGCAGTATTTT

clone_size: -
d_call: TRBD2
j_call: TRBJ2-7
v_call: TRBV14
cdr3_aa: CASSQDRGAYEQYF
cdr3_nt: TGTGCCAGCAGCCAAGATCGGGGGGCCTACGAGCAGTACTTC

clone_size: once
d_call: TRBD1
j_call: TRBJ1-1
v_call: TRBV30
cdr3_aa: CAWIPTGAPTEAFF
cdr3_nt: TGTGCCTGGATTCCGACAGGGGCCCCCACTGAAGCTTTCTTT